The 6 T cell receptor beta chains below come from one sample, sequenced in a study of T-cell reconstitution after alpha-beta-depleted transplantation in children. This sample's TCRbeta library carried unique molecular identifier barcodes. One entry per CDR3 protein, called by TCRdb with MiXCR from the PCR reads. The profile covers approximately 300,000 distinct CDR3 sequences, with 9.5% to 13% appearing a single time and about a quarter taken by the ten largest. The sequenced sample was peripheral blood, obtained 180 days after TCRalphabeta/CD19-depleted stem cell transplant. The receptors shown here come from a male patient aged 2-15 years who had a stem cell transplant for chronic granulomatous disease, so the T cells may come from the graft donor.

There are a few counts of this clonotype. The CDR3 protein is CASSPQSNTGELFF. CDR3 coding DNA: TGTGCCAGCAGCCCCCAATCGAACACCGGGGAGCTGTTTTTT. J is TRBJ2-2 and V is TRBV5-4; no definite D call. In germline, CDR1 is SGHNT, CDR2 YYREEE (reference sequence). This CDR3 is built from 14 residues. The germline V and J ends were trimmed by 4 bases and 0 bases, with 7 bases remaining between them.

This clonotype was counted at least ten times. The chain has TRBV28 and TRBJ2-1; no reliable D call. V shed 6 bases and J shed 9 bases, with 15 bases lying between them. Germline V CDR1 and CDR2: MDHEN, SYDVKM. The CDR3 runs 13 residues. CDR3 DNA sequence: TGTGCCAGCAGGGGTAACGAGGCGTTTGAGCAGTTCTTC. Amino acids: CASRGNEAFEQFF. The full variable domain, completed using reference TRBV28 and TRBJ2-1, is DVKVTQSSRYLVKRTGEKVFLECVQDMDHENMFWYRQDPGLGLRLIYFSYDVKMKEKGDIPEGYSVSREKKERFSLILESASTNQTSMYLCASRGNEAFEQFFGPGTRLTVL.

This clonotype was observed at least ten times. The chain employs TRBV10-3 and TRBJ2-7, with D unresolved. Trimming removed 4 bases at V and 7 bases at J, with 11 bases between. The V gene's germline CDR1 is ENHRY and CDR2 SYGVKD. The CDR3 consists of 12 residues. CDR3 residues: CAISVGRREQYF. The DNA of the CDR3 is TGTGCCATCAGTGTGGGTAGAAGGGAGCAGTACTTC.

This clonotype was counted at least ten times. V is TRBV11-2 and J is TRBJ2-3, with D perhaps matching TRBD2 (7 bases). This CDR3 is built from 18 residues. The germline CDR1 and CDR2 sequences are SGHAT and FQNNGV. V was trimmed by 5 bases and J by 3 bases, leaving 24 bases between them. The CDR3 bases are TGTGCCAGCAGCCCTACGGTGGGGGGGGGCCCTAAAACAGATACGCAGTATTTT. It yields the protein CASSPTVGGGPKTDTQYF.

This clonotype was counted at least ten times. The chain is built from TRBV3-1 and TRBJ1-2, with TRBD1 as a possible D gene (6 bases). The CDR3 totals 16 residues. CDR1 is LGHDT and CDR2 is YNNKEL in the germline V gene (reference sequence). Deletions cut 1 base from V and 7 bases from J, with 19 bases between. The CDR3 is CASSQAYREFLGGYTF. The DNA for the CDR3 is TGTGCCAGCAGCCAAGCTTACAGGGAATTTTTGGGTGGCTACACCTTC.

This clonotype was seen repeatedly, ten times or more. The rearrangement joins TRBV5-1 to TRBJ2-1, with 8 positions matching TRBD2. V shed 2 bases and J 4 bases; nucleotides not matched to a gene: 14. The CDR3 totals 18 residues. CDR1 and CDR2 (germline): SGHRS, YFSETQ. The CDR3 nucleotides read TGCGCCAGCAGCTTCCGACTAGCGAGGCGCGCGGATTACAATGAGCAGTTCTTC. Encoded protein: CASSFRLARRADYNEQFF. Full variable domain (missing parts from reference TRBV5-1 and TRBJ2-1): KAGVTQTPRYLIKTRGQQVTLSCSPISGHRSVSWYQQTPGQGLQFLFEYFSETQRNKGNFPGRFSGRQFSNSRSEMNVSTLELGDSALYLCASSFRLARRADYNEQFFGPGTRLTVL.